This T cell receptor beta chain originates from a study of T cells in Graves' hyperthyroidism and ophthalmopathy. Study at large: Initial diagnosis, before any treatment, was when peripheral blood was collected. The study, taken as a whole, reports: In blood, most of the thyroid clonotypes expanded above 0.001 were also present.

Amplification of TCR beta CDR3 regions was performed using RNA transcripts as template. Using the HTBI primer set, a first-round RT-PCR was run on the TCR CDR3. Using its own MiXCR run on the multiplex PCR reads, TCRdb lists one record per CDR3 protein. The table has about 200,000 distinct CDR3 sequences, about a sixth seen once; the top ten hold 53%. In the case of this clonotype: As yet, its antigen is unknown. Being one base from a much bigger clone, this may be a read error.

Each 10 ml fresh peripheral blood draw supplied the PBMCs. V was clipped by 8 bases and J by 2 bases; unmatched bases: 4. The germline gives CDR1 GTSNPN, CDR2 SVGIG (reference sequence). The CDR3 has 12 amino acids. The receptor's source is a woman aged 45-60 years with Graves' hyperthyroidism. Sequences were obtained from blood. The J gene is TRBJ1-1, the V gene TRBV30, with TRBD1 identical over 8 bases. The CDR3 reads CARDRSNTEAFF. In nucleotides, the CDR3 is TGTGCCCGGGACAGGAGTAACACTGAAGCTTTCTTT.